These T cell receptor beta chains were read from a single sample in a study of cytomegalovirus exposure and HLA in healthy donors. The repertoire was sequenced with immunoSEQ multiplex PCR; TCRdb's copy has only in-frame clones and lacks some. Its listing shows around 140,000 clones. The specimen was PBMCs. These receptors all come from a woman aged 40 to 49 in good health and CMV-seropositive. Both conserved end residues are part of each CDR3. A D gene is named only where the DNA matches it firmly.

v_call: TRBV15
j_call: TRBJ2-7
d_call: -
cdr3_nt: TGCGCCACCAGCAGATCTAGCCCCGAGCCCTACGAGCAGTACTTC
cdr3_aa: CATSRSSPEPYEQYF

v_call: TRBV2
j_call: TRBJ2-7
d_call: -
cdr3_nt: TGTGCCAGCAGTGAAGTGTCAGGGAAATCCAACGAGCAGTACTTC
cdr3_aa: CASSEVSGKSNEQYF

v_call: TRBV11-2
j_call: TRBJ1-4
d_call: -
cdr3_nt: TGTGCCAGCAGCAGACAGCCATATGAAAAACTGTTTTTT
cdr3_aa: CASSRQPYEKLFF

v_call: TRBV27
j_call: TRBJ2-2
d_call: -
cdr3_nt: TGTGCCAGCAGTTTAAACCAGGGTGGCACCGGGGAGCTGTTTTTT
cdr3_aa: CASSLNQGGTGELFF

v_call: TRBV28
j_call: TRBJ1-5
d_call: -
cdr3_nt: TGTGCCAGCACCCTAGGATGGCCCAGCAATCAGCCCCAGCATTTT
cdr3_aa: CASTLGWPSNQPQHF

v_call: TRBV11-2
j_call: TRBJ2-1
d_call: TRBD2
cdr3_nt: TGTGCCAGCAGCCAGGCGGGAGGCCAATACAATGAGCAGTTCTTC
cdr3_aa: CASSQAGGQYNEQFF

v_call: TRBV7-2
j_call: TRBJ2-1
d_call: -
cdr3_nt: TGTGCCAGCAGCTTAGGTCTATCCGAGGTGTACAATGAGCAGTTCTTC
cdr3_aa: CASSLGLSEVYNEQFF

v_call: TRBV19
j_call: TRBJ2-7
d_call: TRBD2
cdr3_nt: TGTGCCAGTAGTATACAGCGGGAGTTAACTTACGAGCAGTACTTC
cdr3_aa: CASSIQRELTYEQYF

v_call: TRBV19
j_call: TRBJ2-3
d_call: TRBD2
cdr3_nt: TGTGCCAGTAGTATCGGACTAGCGGGGTATACGCAGTATTTT
cdr3_aa: CASSIGLAGYTQYF

v_call: TRBV19
j_call: TRBJ1-4
d_call: TRBD1
cdr3_nt: TGTGCCACCAAGTCCCAGGGGGTGGGAAAACTGTTTTTT
cdr3_aa: CATKSQGVGKLFF

v_call: TRBV11-2
j_call: TRBJ2-7
d_call: -
cdr3_nt: TGTGCCAGCAGCTTAGAAACTAGCACGACAAGGGAGCAGTACTTC
cdr3_aa: CASSLETSTTREQYF

v_call: TRBV30
j_call: TRBJ1-4
d_call: TRBD1
cdr3_nt: TGTGCCTGGAGGCACCTCGGGACAGAGTTCGAAAAACTGTTTTTT
cdr3_aa: CAWRHLGTEFEKLFF

v_call: TRBV7-6
j_call: TRBJ2-7
d_call: TRBD1
cdr3_nt: TGTGCCAGCAGCTTAGCCATGGACAGGTACTACGAGCAGTACTTC
cdr3_aa: CASSLAMDRYYEQYF

v_call: TRBV27
j_call: TRBJ2-7
d_call: -
cdr3_nt: TGTGCCAGCAGTAAGGGACTTCATTGGTACTTC
cdr3_aa: CASSKGLHWYF

v_call: TRBV28
j_call: TRBJ2-2
d_call: TRBD1
cdr3_nt: TGTGCCAGCAGAAGACAGGGGGCCACCGGGGAGCTGTTTTTT
cdr3_aa: CASRRQGATGELFF

v_call: TRBV5-1
j_call: TRBJ2-7
d_call: -
cdr3_nt: TGCGCCAGCTCCCCGGGGGAAGGACCCTCCTACGAGCAGTACTTC
cdr3_aa: CASSPGEGPSYEQYF

v_call: TRBV6-5
j_call: TRBJ2-7
d_call: TRBD2
cdr3_nt: TGTGCCAGCAGTTACTCACCAGCGGGAGTAGGGGAGCAGTACTTC
cdr3_aa: CASSYSPAGVGEQYF

v_call: TRBV10-3
j_call: TRBJ2-1
d_call: TRBD1
cdr3_nt: TGTGCCATCAGTGGGACAGGGGGGACAATGGAGCAGTTCTTC
cdr3_aa: CAISGTGGTMEQFF

v_call: TRBV5-1
j_call: TRBJ2-7
d_call: -
cdr3_nt: TGCGCCAGCGCTCGGGGAGGTGGGTCTGGTGAATTCTACGAGCAGTACTTC
cdr3_aa: CASARGGGSGEFYEQYF

v_call: TRBV19
j_call: TRBJ2-1
d_call: TRBD1
cdr3_nt: TGTGCCACTAACCAGGGGGGACAGGGGGTCTCTGAGCAGTTCTTC
cdr3_aa: CATNQGGQGVSEQFF

v_call: TRBV6-6
j_call: TRBJ1-2
d_call: -
cdr3_nt: TGTGCCAGCAGTTACTCGAGTACAATCGACAGTGGCTACACCTTC
cdr3_aa: CASSYSSTIDSGYTF

v_call: TRBV10-3
j_call: TRBJ2-7
d_call: TRBD2
cdr3_nt: TGTGCCATCAGTGAGATTAGCGGGAGGGCCGTCTACGAGCAGTACTTC
cdr3_aa: CAISEISGRAVYEQYF

v_call: TRBV19
j_call: TRBJ1-5
d_call: TRBD1
cdr3_nt: TGTGCCAGTAGGGGGACAGGGGACAATCAGCCCCAGCATTTT
cdr3_aa: CASRGTGDNQPQHF

v_call: TRBV9
j_call: TRBJ2-1
d_call: -
cdr3_nt: TGTGCCAGCAGCGTACCGGGAGCCTCGTACAATGAGCAGTTCTTC
cdr3_aa: CASSVPGASYNEQFF

v_call: TRBV30
j_call: TRBJ2-5
d_call: -
cdr3_nt: TGTGCCTGGAGTGTACAGAACCAAGAGACCCAGTACTTC
cdr3_aa: CAWSVQNQETQYF

v_call: TRBV28
j_call: TRBJ1-5
d_call: -
cdr3_nt: TGTGCCAGCAGCTTTGGCCTTGATCAGCCCCAGCATTTT
cdr3_aa: CASSFGLDQPQHF

v_call: TRBV14
j_call: TRBJ2-3
d_call: -
cdr3_nt: TGTGCCAGCAAATTCACAGGGATCACAGATACGCAGTATTTT
cdr3_aa: CASKFTGITDTQYF

v_call: TRBV7-9
j_call: TRBJ2-1
d_call: TRBD1
cdr3_nt: TGTGCCAGCAGCTTAGAGGGGGCAGGGCTTACCGATGAGCAGTTCTTC
cdr3_aa: CASSLEGAGLTDEQFF

v_call: TRBV7-6
j_call: TRBJ2-2
d_call: -
cdr3_nt: TGTGCCAGCAGTCCCTCAGGGCTCACCGTCGGGGAGCTGTTTTTT
cdr3_aa: CASSPSGLTVGELFF

v_call: TRBV6-5
j_call: TRBJ2-3
d_call: -
cdr3_nt: TGTGCGGTGGGAGACGCAGATACGCAGTATTTT
cdr3_aa: CAVGDADTQYF

v_call: TRBV30
j_call: TRBJ2-7
d_call: TRBD1
cdr3_nt: TGTGCCTGGCATACAGGGGACGAGCAGTACTTC
cdr3_aa: CAWHTGDEQYF

v_call: TRBV5-1
j_call: TRBJ2-7
d_call: -
cdr3_nt: TGCGCCAGCAGCTTGGAAGTCACCACCTACGAGCAGTACTTC
cdr3_aa: CASSLEVTTYEQYF

v_call: TRBV6-1
j_call: TRBJ2-5
d_call: TRBD1
cdr3_nt: TGTGCCAGCAGTCGGGACAGGCTGTCGGCCCAGTACTTC
cdr3_aa: CASSRDRLSAQYF

v_call: TRBV5-1
j_call: TRBJ2-7
d_call: -
cdr3_nt: TGCGCCAGCAGCTTGGGCGGCGTGTTACCCTACGAGCAGTACTTC
cdr3_aa: CASSLGGVLPYEQYF

v_call: TRBV7-9
j_call: TRBJ1-5
d_call: -
cdr3_nt: TGTGCCAGCAGCACAACAAATCAGCCCCAGCATTTT
cdr3_aa: CASSTTNQPQHF

v_call: TRBV2
j_call: TRBJ2-1
d_call: TRBD2
cdr3_nt: TGTGCCAGCAGTCCTCCCGGACTAGCGCCAAACAATGAGCAGTTCTTC
cdr3_aa: CASSPPGLAPNNEQFF

v_call: TRBV7-9
j_call: TRBJ1-1
d_call: TRBD1
cdr3_nt: TGTGCCAGCAGCCGTACAGGGGACACTGAAGCTTTCTTT
cdr3_aa: CASSRTGDTEAFF

v_call: TRBV7-7
j_call: TRBJ2-2
d_call: -
cdr3_nt: TGTGCCAGCAGCTTAGGGAGGGCGACCACCGGGGAGCTGTTTTTT
cdr3_aa: CASSLGRATTGELFF

v_call: TRBV6-5
j_call: TRBJ1-1
d_call: -
cdr3_nt: TGTGCCAGCAGTGCCACAGAGAACACTGAAGCTTTCTTT
cdr3_aa: CASSATENTEAFF

v_call: TRBV5-1
j_call: TRBJ2-7
d_call: -
cdr3_nt: TGCGCCAGCAGCTTGGCTGGCAGGGGCTCCTACGAGCAGTACTTC
cdr3_aa: CASSLAGRGSYEQYF

v_call: TRBV6-5
j_call: TRBJ1-1
d_call: -
cdr3_nt: TGTGCCAGCAGGACGGGCGGGAGTAACACTGAAGCTTTCTTT
cdr3_aa: CASRTGGSNTEAFF

v_call: TRBV6-6
j_call: TRBJ2-2
d_call: -
cdr3_nt: TGTGCCAGCAGTTACTCGGGTCGGCCGGGCACCGGGGAGCTGTTTTTT
cdr3_aa: CASSYSGRPGTGELFF

v_call: TRBV11-2
j_call: TRBJ2-1
d_call: -
cdr3_nt: TGTGCCAGCAGCGTCAGGGCCTACAATGAGCAGTTCTTC
cdr3_aa: CASSVRAYNEQFF